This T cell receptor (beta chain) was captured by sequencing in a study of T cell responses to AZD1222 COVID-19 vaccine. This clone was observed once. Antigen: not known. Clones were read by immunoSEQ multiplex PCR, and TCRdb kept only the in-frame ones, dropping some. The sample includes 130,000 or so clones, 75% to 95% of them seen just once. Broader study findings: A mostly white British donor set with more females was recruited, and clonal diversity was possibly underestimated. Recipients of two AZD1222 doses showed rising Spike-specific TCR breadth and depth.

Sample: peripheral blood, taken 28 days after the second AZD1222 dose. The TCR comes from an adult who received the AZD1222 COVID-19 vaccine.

CDR3 amino acids: CASSLTVTETQYF. The CDR3 DNA reads TGTGCCAGCAGTCTCACGGTGACGGAGACCCAGTACTTC. This chain links TRBV6-2 or TRBV6-3 with TRBJ2-5, with D hard to call. Trimming cost V 5 bases and J 5 bases, with 12 bases left between them. CDR1 is MNHEY and CDR2 is SVGEGT in the germline V gene. The CDR3 is made up of 13 amino acids.